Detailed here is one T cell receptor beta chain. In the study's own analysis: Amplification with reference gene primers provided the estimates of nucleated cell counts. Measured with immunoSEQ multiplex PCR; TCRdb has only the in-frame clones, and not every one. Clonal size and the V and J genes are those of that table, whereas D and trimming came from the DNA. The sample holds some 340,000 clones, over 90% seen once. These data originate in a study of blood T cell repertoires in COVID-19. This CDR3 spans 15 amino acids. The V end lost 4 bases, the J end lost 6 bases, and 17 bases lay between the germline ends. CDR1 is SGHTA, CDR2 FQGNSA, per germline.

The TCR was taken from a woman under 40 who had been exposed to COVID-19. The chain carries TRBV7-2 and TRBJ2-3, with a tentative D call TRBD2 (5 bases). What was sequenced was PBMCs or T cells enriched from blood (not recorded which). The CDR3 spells CASSSLGNLRDTQYF. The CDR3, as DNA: TGTGCCAGCAGCTCACTAGGGAACCTGCGGGATACGCAGTATTTT.